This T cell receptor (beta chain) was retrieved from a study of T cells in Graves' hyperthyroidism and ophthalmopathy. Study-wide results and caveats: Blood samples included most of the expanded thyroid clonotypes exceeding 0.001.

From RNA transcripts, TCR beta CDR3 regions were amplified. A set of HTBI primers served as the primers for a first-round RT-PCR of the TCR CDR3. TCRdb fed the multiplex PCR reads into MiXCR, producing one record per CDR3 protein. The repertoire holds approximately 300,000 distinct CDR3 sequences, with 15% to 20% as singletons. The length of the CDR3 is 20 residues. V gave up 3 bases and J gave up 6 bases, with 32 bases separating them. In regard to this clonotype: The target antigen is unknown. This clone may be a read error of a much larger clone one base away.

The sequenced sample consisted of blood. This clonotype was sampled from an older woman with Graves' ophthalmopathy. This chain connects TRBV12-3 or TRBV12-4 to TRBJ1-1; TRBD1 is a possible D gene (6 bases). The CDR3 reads CASSFSFWKSLGRGAAEAFF. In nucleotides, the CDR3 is TGTGCCAGCAGTTTTTCATTTTGGAAGTCGTTGGGACGGGGGGCTGCTGAAGCTTTCTTT.